The source of this T cell receptor (beta chain) is a study of T cell repertoires in cytomegalovirus infection. TCRdb re-analysed the reads in MiXCR, keeping a single row per CDR3 protein. The sample carries about half a million distinct CDR3 sequences, 30% to 40% recorded once. CDR1 and CDR2 (germline): SGHTA, FQGNSA. Trimming at V came to 5 bases and at J to 3 bases, leaving 10 bases not matched to a gene. The CDR3 has 15 amino acids. A remark on this clonotype: Its antigen is as yet unknown.

Sequenced here: cultured PBMCs, sampled from culture after CMV antigen stimulation. The chain recombines TRBV7-2 with TRBJ2-7, with 7 nucleotides matching TRBD1. The clonotype originates from a human donor in good health (CMV status not recorded). Some clones in this sample may be carry-over from other donors' samples. CDR3 loop: CASSLRDRVFYEQYF. Written as DNA, the CDR3 is TGTGCCAGCAGCCTCCGAGACAGGGTCTTCTACGAGCAGTACTTC.